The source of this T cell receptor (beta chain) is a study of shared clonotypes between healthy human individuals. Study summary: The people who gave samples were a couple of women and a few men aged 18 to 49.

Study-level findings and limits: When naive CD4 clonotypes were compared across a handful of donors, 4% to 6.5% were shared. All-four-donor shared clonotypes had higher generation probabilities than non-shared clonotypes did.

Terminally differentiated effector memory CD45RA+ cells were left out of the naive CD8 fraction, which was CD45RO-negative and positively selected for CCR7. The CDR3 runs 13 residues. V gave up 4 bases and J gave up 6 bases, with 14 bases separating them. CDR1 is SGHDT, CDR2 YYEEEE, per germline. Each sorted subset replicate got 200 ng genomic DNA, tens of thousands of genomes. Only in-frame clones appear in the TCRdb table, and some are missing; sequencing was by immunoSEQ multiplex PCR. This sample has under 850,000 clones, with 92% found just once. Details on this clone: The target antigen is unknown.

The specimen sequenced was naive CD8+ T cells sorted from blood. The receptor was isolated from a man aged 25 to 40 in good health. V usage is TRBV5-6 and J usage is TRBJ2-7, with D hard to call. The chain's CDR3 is CASSALRFVEQYF. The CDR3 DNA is TGTGCCAGCAGCGCACTCAGATTCGTCGAGCAGTACTTC.